The present entry profiles one T cell receptor beta chain with its context. No antigen is known for it. The data belong to a study of cytomegalovirus exposure and HLA in healthy donors. Across the whole study: There were around 100 million unique TCR beta sequences, drawn from 180 million or so T cells, in an earlier analysis.

13 Jbeta primers and 60 Vbeta primers were used for the PCR. Using immunoSEQ multiplex PCR, the repertoire was profiled, and TCRdb retains in-frame clones only, with some absent. The sample consists of under 250,000 clones, about 81% of them appearing once. Study outcomes and limitations: The study recorded 150 to 200 TCR beta chains that were cytomegalovirus-associated. TRBV6-2, TRBV6-3 and some other V segments were excluded as indistinguishable. Reportedly, a later analysis found an Asian-associated ancestry cluster had fewer N-insertions than the approximately 700-donor mean.

Germline CDR1 SGHNT, CDR2 YYREEE (reference sequence). With 0 bases clipped from V and 6 bases from J, the junction kept 5 bases outside the gene matches. The CDR3 loop spans 15 amino acids. The sample comprised PBMCs. The clonotype originates from a woman aged 60-75 years in good health and CMV-seropositive. The rearrangement uses TRBV5-4 and TRBJ1-1; 10 nucleotides agree with TRBD1. The CDR3 loop is CASSLVRQGASEAFF. Here the CDR3 DNA reads TGTGCCAGCAGCTTGGTTCGACAGGGGGCTTCTGAAGCTTTCTTT.